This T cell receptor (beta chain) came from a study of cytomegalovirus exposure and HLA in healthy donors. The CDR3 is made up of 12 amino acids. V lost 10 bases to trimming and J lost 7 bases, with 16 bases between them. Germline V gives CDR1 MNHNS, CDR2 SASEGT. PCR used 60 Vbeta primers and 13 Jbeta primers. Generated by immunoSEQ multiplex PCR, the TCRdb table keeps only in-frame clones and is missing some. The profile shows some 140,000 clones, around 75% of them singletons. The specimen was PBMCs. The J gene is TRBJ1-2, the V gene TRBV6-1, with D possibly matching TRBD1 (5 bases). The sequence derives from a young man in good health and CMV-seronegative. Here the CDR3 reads CATYSGRGGYTF. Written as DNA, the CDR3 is TGTGCCACGTATTCGGGGAGGGGTGGCTACACCTTC.